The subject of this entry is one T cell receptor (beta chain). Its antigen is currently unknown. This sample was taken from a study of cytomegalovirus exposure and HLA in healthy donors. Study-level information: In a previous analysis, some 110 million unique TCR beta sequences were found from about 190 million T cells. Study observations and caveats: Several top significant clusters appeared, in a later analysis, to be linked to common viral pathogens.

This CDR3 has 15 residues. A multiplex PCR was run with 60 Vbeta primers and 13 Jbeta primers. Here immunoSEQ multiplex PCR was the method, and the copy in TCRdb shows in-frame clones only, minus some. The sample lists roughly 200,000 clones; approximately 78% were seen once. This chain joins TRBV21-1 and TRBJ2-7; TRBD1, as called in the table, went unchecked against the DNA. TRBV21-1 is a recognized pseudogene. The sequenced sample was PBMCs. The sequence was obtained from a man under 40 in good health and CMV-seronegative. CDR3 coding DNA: TGTGCCAGCAGCCCAGGGACAGGAGATTCCTACGAGCAGTACTTC. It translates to CASSPGTGDSYEQYF.